This TCR beta chain was found in a study of blood T cell repertoires in COVID-19. V shed 3 bases, J shed 3 bases, and the junction held 17 bases outside the gene matches. The CDR3 is 18 residues long. CDR1 SGHRS and CDR2 YFSETQ come from the germline V gene. Clones were sequenced by immunoSEQ multiplex PCR, and TCRdb holds only the in-frame ones, with some missing. The sample shows 200,000 to 250,000 clones, around 85% of them seen only once. The specimen sequenced was PBMCs or T cells enriched from blood (not recorded which). The gene calls are TRBV5-1 and TRBJ2-7; TRBD2 agrees at 8 bases. The sequence derives from a man between 40 and 49 years old who had recovered from COVID-19. The CDR3 region has the DNA TGCGCCAGCAGCTCGCATTTCGGGACTGAGGGGACTAGCTACGAGCAGTACTTC. Its protein product is CASSSHFGTEGTSYEQYF.